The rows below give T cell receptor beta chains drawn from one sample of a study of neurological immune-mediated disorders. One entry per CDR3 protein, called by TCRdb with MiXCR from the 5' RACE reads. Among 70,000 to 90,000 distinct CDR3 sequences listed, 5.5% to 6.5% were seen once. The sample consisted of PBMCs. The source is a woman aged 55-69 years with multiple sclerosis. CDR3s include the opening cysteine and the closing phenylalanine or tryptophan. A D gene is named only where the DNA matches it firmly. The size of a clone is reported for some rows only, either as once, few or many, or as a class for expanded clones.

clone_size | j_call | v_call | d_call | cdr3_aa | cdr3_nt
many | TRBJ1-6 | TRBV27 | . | CASTRTDYNSPLHF | TGTGCCAGCACCCGGACAGATTATAATTCACCCCTCCACTTT
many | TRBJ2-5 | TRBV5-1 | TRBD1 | CASSPTGNQETQYF | TGCGCCAGCAGCCCGACAGGGAACCAAGAGACCCAGTACTTC
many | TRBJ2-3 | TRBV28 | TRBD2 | CASSLGGGYTDTQYF | TGTGCCAGCAGTTTGGGGGGGGGTTACACAGATACGCAGTATTTT
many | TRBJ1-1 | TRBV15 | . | CATSRTETGTEAFF | TGTGCCACCAGCAGGACTGAGACAGGAACTGAAGCTTTCTTT
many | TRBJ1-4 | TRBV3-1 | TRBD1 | CASRRDRGNEKLFF | TGTGCCAGCAGGCGGGACAGGGGTAATGAAAAACTGTTTTTT
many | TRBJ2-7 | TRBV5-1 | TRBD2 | CASSSGGYEQYF | TGCGCCAGCAGCTCGGGGGGGTACGAGCAGTACTTC
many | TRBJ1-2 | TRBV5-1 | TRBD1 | CASSVRQGGYGYTF | TGCGCCAGCAGCGTCCGACAGGGCGGCTATGGCTACACCTTC
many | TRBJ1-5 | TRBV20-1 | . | CSARLQSNQPQHF | TGCAGTGCTAGATTGCAGAGCAATCAGCCCCAGCATTTT
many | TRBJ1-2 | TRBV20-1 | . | CSARVWQGDGYTF | TGCAGTGCTAGAGTATGGCAGGGCGATGGCTACACCTTC
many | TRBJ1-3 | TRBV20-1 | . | CSATPGGGGNTIYF | TGCAGTGCAACTCCCGGGGGGGGTGGAAACACCATATATTTT
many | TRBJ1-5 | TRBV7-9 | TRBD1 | CASSPTTGGSNQPQHF | TGTGCCAGCAGCCCTACTACAGGGGGTAGCAATCAGCCCCAGCATTTT
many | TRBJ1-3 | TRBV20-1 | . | CSASTQGFSGNTIYF | TGCAGTGCTAGTACGCAGGGTTTCTCTGGAAACACCATATATTTT
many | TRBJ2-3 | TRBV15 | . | CATSRSGQSTDTQYF | TGTGCCACCAGCAGATCAGGCCAGAGCACAGATACGCAGTATTTT
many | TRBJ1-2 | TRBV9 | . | CASSAWTARDYGYTF | TGTGCCAGCAGCGCATGGACAGCCAGGGACTATGGCTACACCTTC
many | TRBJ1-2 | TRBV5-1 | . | CASSVLRWDYGYTF | TGCGCCAGCAGCGTGTTGAGGTGGGACTATGGCTACACCTTC
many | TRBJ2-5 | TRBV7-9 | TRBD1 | CASSAATGQSETQYF | TGTGCCAGCAGCGCCGCGACAGGGCAAAGCGAGACCCAGTACTTC
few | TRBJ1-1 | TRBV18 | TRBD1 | CASSSWGTGAFF | TGTGCCAGCTCATCTTGGGGGACAGGCGCTTTCTTT
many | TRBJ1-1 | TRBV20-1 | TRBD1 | CSAFRQGYTEAFF | TGCAGTGCCTTTCGACAGGGTTACACTGAAGCTTTCTTT
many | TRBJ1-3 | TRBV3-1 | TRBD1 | CASSPWTGISGNTIYF | TGTGCCAGCAGCCCCTGGACAGGGATCTCTGGAAACACCATATATTTT
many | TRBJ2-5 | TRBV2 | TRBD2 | CASGGAGGLGTQYF | TGTGCCAGCGGAGGCGCGGGGGGGCTCGGGACCCAGTACTTC
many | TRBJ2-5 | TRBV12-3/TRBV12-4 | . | CASSSGISWETQYF | TGTGCCAGCAGCTCGGGAATCAGTTGGGAGACCCAGTACTTC
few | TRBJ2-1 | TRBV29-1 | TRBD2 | CSVELAGGVNEQFF | TGCAGCGTTGAGCTAGCGGGGGGGGTGAATGAGCAGTTCTTC
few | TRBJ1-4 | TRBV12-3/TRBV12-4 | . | CASSPGPEKLFF | TGTGCCAGCAGCCCGGGGCCCGAAAAACTGTTTTTT
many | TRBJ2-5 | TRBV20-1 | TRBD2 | CSAREAGGETQYF | TGCAGTGCTAGAGAAGCGGGGGGTGAGACCCAGTACTTC
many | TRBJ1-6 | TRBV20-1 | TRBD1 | CSAQHPGQGVASPLHF | TGCAGTGCCCAACATCCGGGACAGGGAGTAGCATCACCCCTCCACTTT
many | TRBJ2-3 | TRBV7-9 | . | CASKEGTHTDTQYF | TGTGCCAGCAAGGAGGGGACCCACACAGATACGCAGTATTTT
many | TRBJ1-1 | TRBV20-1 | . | CSARAPGNRAFF | TGCAGTGCTAGAGCCCCTGGGAATCGAGCTTTCTTT
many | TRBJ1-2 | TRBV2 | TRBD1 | CASSEDRPNHGYTF | TGTGCCAGCAGTGAGGACAGGCCTAACCATGGCTACACCTTC
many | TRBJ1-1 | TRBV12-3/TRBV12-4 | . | CASSFVENTEAFF | TGTGCCAGCAGTTTTGTGGAGAACACTGAAGCTTTCTTT
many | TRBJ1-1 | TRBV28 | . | CASSPAGIGSDDEAFF | TGTGCCAGCAGTCCGGCCGGTATAGGGTCGGATGATGAAGCTTTCTTT
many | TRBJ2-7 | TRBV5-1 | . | CASSLAGGTIYEQYF | TGCGCCAGCAGCTTGGCCGGGGGGACAATCTACGAGCAGTACTTC
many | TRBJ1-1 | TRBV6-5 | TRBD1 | CASSYWDRGRNTEAFF | TGTGCCAGCAGTTACTGGGACAGGGGGAGAAACACTGAAGCTTTCTTT
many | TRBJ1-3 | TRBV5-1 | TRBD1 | CASSEGGLSGNTIYF | TGCGCCAGCAGCGAAGGGGGCCTCTCTGGAAACACCATATATTTT
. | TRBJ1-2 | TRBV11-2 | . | CASSPNVGRVGGYTF | TGTGCCAGCAGCCCCAACGTAGGGAGGGTAGGTGGCTACACCTTC
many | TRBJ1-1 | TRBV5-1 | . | CASREQPTGTEAFF | TGCGCCAGCAGGGAACAGCCCACGGGCACTGAAGCTTTCTTT
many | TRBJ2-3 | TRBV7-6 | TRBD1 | CASSSYPGQGASDTQYF | TGTGCCAGCAGCTCTTACCCGGGACAGGGGGCGTCAGATACGCAGTATTTT
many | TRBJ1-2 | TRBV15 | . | CATSRGQTVYGYTF | TGTGCCACCAGCAGAGGACAGACCGTCTATGGCTACACCTTC
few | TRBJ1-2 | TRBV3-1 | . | CASSQSGDYGYTF | TGTGCCAGCAGCCAGTCAGGGGATTATGGCTACACCTTC
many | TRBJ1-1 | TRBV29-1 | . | CSGRGANTEAFF | TGCAGCGGACGGGGGGCGAACACTGAAGCTTTCTTT
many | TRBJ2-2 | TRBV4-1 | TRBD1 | CASSQDRDRGQGVGELFF | TGCGCCAGCAGCCAAGATCGGGACAGGGGGCAAGGTGTCGGGGAGCTGTTTTTT
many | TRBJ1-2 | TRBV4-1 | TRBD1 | CASSQQGEDYGYTF | TGCGCCAGCAGCCAGCAGGGGGAAGACTATGGCTACACCTTC
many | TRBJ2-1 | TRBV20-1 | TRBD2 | CSAGRTSGGHYNEQFF | TGCAGTGCTGGCCGGACTAGCGGGGGCCACTACAATGAGCAGTTCTTC
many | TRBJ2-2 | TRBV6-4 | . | CASRGVTGELFF | TGTGCCAGCAGAGGGGTCACCGGGGAGCTGTTTTTT
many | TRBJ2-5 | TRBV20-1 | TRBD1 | CSASSSRDRVDGGQETQYF | TGCAGTGCTAGTAGCTCGCGGGACAGGGTAGACGGTGGCCAAGAGACCCAGTACTTC
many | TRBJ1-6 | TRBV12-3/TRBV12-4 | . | CASSLSVKVHSLHF | TGTGCCAGCAGTCTCTCCGTGAAGGTCCATTCCCTCCACTTT
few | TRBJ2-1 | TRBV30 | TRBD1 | CAWSDRDEQFF | TGTGCCTGGAGCGACAGGGATGAGCAGTTCTTC
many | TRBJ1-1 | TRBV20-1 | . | CSARGEGDTEAFF | TGCAGTGCTAGGGGAGAGGGTGACACTGAAGCTTTCTTT
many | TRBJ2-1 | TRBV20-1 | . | CSARDPFLRGNEQFF | TGCAGTGCTAGAGATCCGTTCCTAAGGGGCAATGAGCAGTTCTTC
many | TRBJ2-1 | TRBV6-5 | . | CASSYERRESSYNEQFF | TGTGCCAGCAGTTACGAGAGACGGGAGAGCTCCTACAATGAGCAGTTCTTC
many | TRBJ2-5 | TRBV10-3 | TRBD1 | CAISGTGGGLQETQYF | TGTGCCATCAGCGGGACAGGGGGTGGGCTACAAGAGACCCAGTACTTC
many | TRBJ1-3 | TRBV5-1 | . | CASSFDSPSGNTIYF | TGCGCCAGCAGCTTCGACAGTCCAAGTGGAAACACCATATATTTT
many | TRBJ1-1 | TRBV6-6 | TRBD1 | CASRPGTANTEAFF | TGTGCCAGCAGGCCTGGGACAGCGAACACTGAAGCTTTCTTT
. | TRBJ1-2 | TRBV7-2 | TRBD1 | CASSLAGTEGYTF | TGTGCCAGCAGCTTAGCAGGGACAGAAGGCTACACCTTC